These 26 T cell receptor beta chains were sequenced from one sample in a study of blood T cell repertoires in COVID-19. TCRdb's copy holds only in-frame clones and misses some; the assay was immunoSEQ multiplex PCR. The sample has about 40,000 clones, approximately 84% seen once. Sequenced: peripheral blood. The receptors here all came from a man over 45 with active or convalescent COVID-19.

This clone showed up just a few times. The chain uses TRBV2 and TRBJ1-1; the D is unclear. V was pared by 6 bases and J by 4 bases, with 12 bases between. Germline V gene data show CDR1 as SNHLY and CDR2 as FYNNEI. The CDR3 loop spans 13 amino acids. As DNA, the CDR3 is TGTGCCAGCAGGGATCGGGTACCCACTGAAGCTTTCTTT. This gives the protein CASRDRVPTEAFF.

The chain joins TRBV7-9 to TRBJ2-1, with 10 bases aligning to TRBD2. The V segment lost 5 bases and the J segment 4 bases; nucleotides outside the gene matches: 5. There are 15 residues in the CDR3. Germline V gene sequence: CDR1 SEHNR, CDR2 FQNEAQ (reference sequence). The CDR3 DNA reads as TGTGCCAGCAGCGGAAGCGGGGGGGCTTACAATGAGCAGTTCTTC. This gives the protein CASSGSGGAYNEQFF.

The chain carries TRBV27 and TRBJ1-5, with D perhaps matching TRBD1 (6 bases). The CDR3 has 15 residues. With 0 bases removed from V and 1 base from J, the gap between germline ends came to 7 bases. CDR1 is MNHEY and CDR2 is SMNVEV in the germline V gene (reference sequence). The CDR3 sequence is CASSLSGGSNQPQHF. DNA of the CDR3: TGTGCCAGCAGTTTATCAGGGGGAAGCAATCAGCCCCAGCATTTT.

This rearrangement joins TRBV3-1 (or the pseudogene TRBV3-2) to TRBJ2-5, with a possible D match to TRBD1 (6 bases). V gave up 4 bases and J gave up 2 bases, with 11 bases separating them. Per germline, CDR1 LGHDT and CDR2 YNNKEL (reference sequence). This CDR3 contains 14 residues. The CDR3 DNA is TGTGCCAGCAGCCCTCAGGGGCTTCAAGAGACCCAGTACTTC. The encoded protein is CASSPQGLQETQYF.

This clone was seen only once. The chain uses TRBV21-1 and TRBJ1-1. TRBV21-1 is a documented pseudogene. The CDR3 is 11 amino acids. DNA for the CDR3: TGTGCCAGCAGACCCGGGACTACTTTTTTCTTT. It codes for CASRPGTTFFF.

V usage is TRBV5-6 and J usage is TRBJ2-5; 8 bases agree with TRBD1. The length of the CDR3 is 15 residues. Germline V gives CDR1 SGHDT, CDR2 YYEEEE. The ends lost 3 bases at V and 5 bases at J; junction bases unmatched: 9. The CDR3 loop reads CASSSKGQGRETQYF. CDR3 DNA sequence: TGTGCCAGCAGCTCGAAAGGACAGGGTAGGGAGACCCAGTACTTC.

This clone has only a few counts. The chain employs TRBV7-8 and TRBJ1-2; 8 bases are shared with TRBD1. CDR1 and CDR2 (germline): SGHVS, FQNEAQ. J lost 6 bases, V lost 2 bases, and 5 bases had no gene match. This CDR3 region has 14 residues. The CDR3 reads CASSLLDRENGYTF. The CDR3 region has the DNA TGTGCCAGCAGCTTACTGGACAGGGAAAATGGCTACACCTTC.

This clone has a handful of counts. The chain uses TRBV7-9 and TRBJ2-7; D is unclear. This CDR3 comprises 12 residues. V was shortened by 4 bases and J by 3 bases, with 7 bases between the two germline ends. The germline gives CDR1 SEHNR, CDR2 FQNEAQ (reference sequence). This chain's CDR3 is CASSSRVYEQYF. As DNA, the CDR3 is TGTGCCAGCAGCTCCCGGGTCTACGAGCAGTACTTC.

The chain recombines TRBV7-9 with TRBJ2-3, with 8 bases aligning to TRBD2. Per germline, CDR1 SEHNR and CDR2 FQNEAQ (reference sequence). V lost 2 bases and J lost 0; bases outside the gene matches: 10. The CDR3 is 18 residues long. The CDR3 is CASSLKPGLVGSTDTQYF. DNA for the CDR3: TGTGCCAGCAGCTTAAAGCCGGGACTAGTGGGGAGCACAGATACGCAGTATTTT.

CDR3 loop: CASSDGQGRNTEAFF. In nucleotides, the CDR3 is TGTGCCAGCAGTGATGGACAGGGGAGGAACACTGAAGCTTTCTTT. The chain has TRBV6-1 and TRBJ1-1; 9 bases line up with TRBD1. From germline, CDR1 is MNHNS and CDR2 SASEGT. V was clipped by 3 bases and J by 1 base; unmatched bases: 3. The CDR3 totals 15 residues.

The chain joins TRBV3-1 (or the pseudogene TRBV3-2) to TRBJ1-1, with TRBD1 matching 7 bases. Germline CDR1 and CDR2: LGHDT and YNNKEL (reference sequence). This CDR3 has 15 residues. The V gene end was trimmed by 3 bases and the J gene end by 2 bases; junction bases not matched to a gene: 6. Here the CDR3 reads CASSQGRDSNTEAFF. The CDR3 coding sequence is TGTGCCAGCAGCCAGGGGCGGGACAGCAACACTGAAGCTTTCTTT.

The V and J genes are TRBV12-5 and TRBJ2-2; the D gene is possibly TRBD2 (5 bases). CDR3 size: 15 residues. The ends were cut back, 0 bases at V and 6 bases at J, with 11 bases in the middle. Germline CDR1 LGHNT, CDR2 FRNRAP. CDR3 residues: CASGLVRTSPGELFF. In nucleotides, the CDR3 is TGTGCTAGTGGTTTGGTACGAACTAGTCCCGGGGAGCTGTTTTTT.

The V and J genes are TRBV6-6 and TRBJ2-6; D perhaps matches TRBD1 (6 bases). The V end was cut by 5 bases, the J end by 0 bases, with 11 bases between. Per germline, CDR1 MNHNY and CDR2 SVGAGI (reference sequence). The CDR3 totals 16 residues. The CDR3 nucleotides are TGTGCCAGCAGTCGACAGGACTTCTCTGGGGCCAACGTCCTGACTTTC. Its protein is CASSRQDFSGANVLTF.

The chain joins TRBV12-3 or TRBV12-4 to TRBJ1-2, with no clear D. The CDR3 sequence is 13 residues long. The V gene lost 3 bases and the J gene lost 3 bases, with 8 bases spanning the gap. CDR3 residues: CASSLRVYYGYTF. CDR3 DNA sequence: TGTGCCAGCAGTTTGAGGGTCTACTATGGCTACACCTTC.

This chain links TRBV27 with TRBJ2-3; D call uncertain. V lost 5 bases to trimming and J lost 2 bases, with 8 bases between them. This CDR3 contains 13 residues. CDR1 MNHEY and CDR2 SMNVEV come from the germline V gene (reference sequence). The CDR3 loop is CASSSYFTDTQYF. The CDR3 nucleotides read TGTGCCAGCAGTAGTTACTTCACAGATACGCAGTATTTT.

This chain's CDR3 is CASSLSRGVRTQDRAQETQYF. In nucleotides, the CDR3 is TGCGCCAGCAGCTTATCTCGGGGGGTCCGAACCCAGGACAGGGCCCAAGAGACCCAGTACTTC. The chain recombines TRBV5-1 with TRBJ2-5; possible D gene TRBD1, 8 bases. Germline V gives CDR1 SGHRS, CDR2 YFSETQ. The CDR3 consists of 21 residues. V was shortened by 2 bases and J by 1 base, with 30 bases between the two germline ends.

The rearrangement uses TRBV5-1 and TRBJ2-3, with 9 positions matching TRBD2. The germline CDR1 and CDR2 sequences are SGHRS and YFSETQ. V trimming: 7 bases; J trimming: 2 bases; junction bases outside the gene matches: 8. There are 15 residues in the CDR3. CDR3 region: CASGASGAITDTQYF. The DNA of the CDR3 is TGCGCCAGCGGGGCTAGCGGGGCAATCACAGATACGCAGTATTTT.

The chain recombines TRBV6-5 with TRBJ1-6, with 8 bases that match TRBD1. Trimming removed 0 bases from V and 6 bases from J; junction bases left unmatched: 4. The CDR3 length is 16 residues. The germline V gene encodes CDR1 MNHEY and CDR2 SVGAGI. The CDR3 here is CASSYSRTGSNSPLHF. The DNA of the CDR3 is TGTGCCAGCAGTTACTCGAGGACAGGGAGTAATTCACCCCTCCACTTT.

This clone was observed a single time. This chain uses TRBV6-5 with TRBJ1-2; 7 nucleotides agree with TRBD1. The CDR3 runs 13 residues. Per the germline V gene, CDR1 is MNHEY and CDR2 is SVGAGI. V was pared by 7 bases and J by 2 bases, with 4 bases of the junction left unmatched. The CDR3 sequence: CASTATGNYGYTF. Here the CDR3 DNA reads TGTGCCAGCACCGCGACAGGGAACTATGGCTACACCTTC.

J is TRBJ1-4 and V is TRBV2; D uncertain. The V and J ends lost 5 bases and 3 bases respectively, with 10 bases between them. The CDR3 spans 14 residues. Germline CDR1 reads SNHLY; CDR2 reads FYNNEI. CDR3 loop: CASSTWAANEKLFF. CDR3 sequence (DNA): TGTGCCAGCAGTACCTGGGCTGCTAATGAAAAACTGTTTTTT.

CDR3 DNA sequence: TGTGCCAGCACGATCCTTCAAAACAGCTACGAGCAGTACTTC. It specifies CASTILQNSYEQYF. The chain joins TRBV6-5 to TRBJ2-7, with unresolved D. CDR3 length: 14 residues. In germline, CDR1 is MNHEY, CDR2 SVGAGI. Trimming removed 7 bases from V and 3 bases from J, with 16 bases in between.

This chain links TRBV18 with TRBJ2-5, with 9 bases aligning to TRBD1. The V segment lost 2 bases and the J segment 5 bases; nucleotides outside the gene matches: 3. CDR3 size: 14 residues. Per the germline V gene, CDR1 is KGHSH and CDR2 is LQKENI. Here the CDR3 DNA reads TGTGCCAGCTCACCAACAGGGGGCAGGGAGACCCAGTACTTC. Its protein is CASSPTGGRETQYF.

The chain has TRBV6-5 and TRBJ1-2, with a tentative D call TRBD1 (6 bases). V lost 7 bases and J 7 bases, leaving 16 bases between the germline ends. Germline CDR1 and CDR2: MNHEY and SVGAGI. CDR3 length equals 13 residues. The CDR3 DNA is TGTGCCAGCATGAAGACAGGTACCCCTGGCTACACCTTC. This translates into CASMKTGTPGYTF.

The chain employs TRBV7-6 and TRBJ1-4, with D unclear. Trimming removed 8 bases at V and 7 bases at J, with 14 bases between. Germline CDR1 is SGHVS and CDR2 is FNYEAQ. The CDR3 runs to 13 residues. In DNA form, the CDR3 reads TGTGCCAGCGGCGTTATGCGGGGTGAAAAACTGTTTTTT. Protein product: CASGVMRGEKLFF.

The sample holds a few counts of this clone. The V gene is TRBV12-5, the J gene TRBJ2-3; 8 bases line up with TRBD2. CDR3 length: 13 amino acids. The germline CDR1 and CDR2 sequences are LGHNT and FRNRAP. Trimming cost V 5 bases and J 6 bases; bases outside gene matches: 4. The CDR3 DNA is TGTGCTAGTGGTACTACGGGAGGGGATACGCAGTATTTT. As protein: CASGTTGGDTQYF.

The chain carries TRBV24-1 and TRBJ2-3; D not certain. The CDR3 is 11 amino acids. Germline-derived CDR1 and CDR2 are KGHDR and SFDVKD. Trimming removed 8 bases at V and 6 bases at J, with 8 bases between. The CDR3 DNA is TGTGCCACCATGGCTCAGGATACGCAGTATTTT. Its protein is CATMAQDTQYF.